The TCR beta chain described here comes from a study of T-cell reconstitution after alpha-beta-depleted transplantation in children (dated by TCRdb to the mid-2010s). Looking at the study overall: T-cell immune reconstitution after TCRalphabeta/CD19-depleted allogeneic hematopoietic cell transplantation in children was quantitatively tracked in the study by means of TCR repertoire profiling.

The library relied on PCR. The reads were generated on an Illumina HiSeq 2500. To normalize quantification of the TCRbeta repertoire, the TCR libraries were built with molecular barcoding that relied on unique molecular identifiers. TCRdb reanalyzed the raw reads on its own, using fastp at Q25 for trimming and MiXCR for clone calling, and kept in-frame beta chains. Under each unique CDR3 protein, matching rows form one entry showing the most common genes and DNA. This sample lists some 290,000 distinct CDR3 sequences; roughly 9.5% were detected once. The top ten clones comprise roughly 9.1% of the sample. As regards this clonotype: Its antigen has not been determined. The record has no base qualities; no much larger clone is one base away.

CDR3 length: 15 amino acids, cysteine to phenylalanine. Of the read, only the CDR3 DNA is kept; its 45 bases are in frame from base 1. Unmatched junction bases come to 7, with V trimmed by 4 bases and J by 2 bases. Sequences MNHNS (CDR1) and SASEGT (CDR2) are obtained from the germline V gene. Sample: PBMCs from the stem cell graft donor, taken from the stem cell graft. The sequence was collected from a human donor who donated a stem cell graft to a child with SCID. The sequence joins TRBV6-1 to TRBJ1-2; the central 7 bases match TRBD1. The CDR3 region has the sequence CASSGTGASNYGYTF. The DNA is as follows: TGTGCCAGCAGTGGTACAGGGGCCTCAAACTATGGCTACACCTTC.